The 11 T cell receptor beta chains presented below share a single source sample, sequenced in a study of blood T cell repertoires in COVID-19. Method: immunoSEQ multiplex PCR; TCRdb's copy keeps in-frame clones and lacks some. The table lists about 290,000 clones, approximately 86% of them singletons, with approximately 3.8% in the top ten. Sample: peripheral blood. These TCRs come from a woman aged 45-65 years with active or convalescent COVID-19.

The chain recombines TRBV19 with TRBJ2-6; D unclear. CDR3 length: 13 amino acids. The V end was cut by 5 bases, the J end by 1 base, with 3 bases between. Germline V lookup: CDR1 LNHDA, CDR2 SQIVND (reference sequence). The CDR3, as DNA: TGTGCCAGTAGTCAATCTGGGGCCAACGTCCTGACTTTC. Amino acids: CASSQSGANVLTF.

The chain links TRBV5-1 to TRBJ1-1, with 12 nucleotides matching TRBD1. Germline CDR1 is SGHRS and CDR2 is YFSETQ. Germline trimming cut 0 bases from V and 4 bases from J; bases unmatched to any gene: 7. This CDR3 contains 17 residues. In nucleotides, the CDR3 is TGCGCCAGCAGCTTGGTCGGGACAGGGGGCGCGGGCACTGAAGCTTTCTTT. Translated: CASSLVGTGGAGTEAFF.

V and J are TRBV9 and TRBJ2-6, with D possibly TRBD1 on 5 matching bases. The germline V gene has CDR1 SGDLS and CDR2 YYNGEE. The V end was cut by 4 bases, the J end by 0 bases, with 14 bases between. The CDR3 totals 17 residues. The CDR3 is CASSPLTADSGANVLTF. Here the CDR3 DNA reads TGTGCCAGCAGCCCGTTGACAGCCGACTCTGGGGCCAACGTCCTGACTTTC. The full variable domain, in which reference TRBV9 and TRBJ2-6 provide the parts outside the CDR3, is DSGVTQTPKHLITATGQRVTLRCSPRSGDLSVYWYQQSLDQGLQFLIQYYNGEERAKGNILERFSAQQFPDLHSELNLSSLELGDSALYFCASSPLTADSGANVLTFGAGSRLTVL.

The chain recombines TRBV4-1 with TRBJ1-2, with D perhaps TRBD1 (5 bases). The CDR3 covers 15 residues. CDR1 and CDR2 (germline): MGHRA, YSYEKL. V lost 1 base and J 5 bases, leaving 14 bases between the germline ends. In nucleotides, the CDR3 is TGCGCCAGCAGCCAAGGGCCGGGGGTAGATTATGGCTACACCTTC. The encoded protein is CASSQGPGVDYGYTF.

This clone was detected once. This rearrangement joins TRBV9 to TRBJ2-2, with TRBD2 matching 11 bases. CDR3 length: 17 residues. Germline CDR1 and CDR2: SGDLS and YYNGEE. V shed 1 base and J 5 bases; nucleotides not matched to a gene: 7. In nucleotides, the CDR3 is TGTGCCAGCAGCGTACGGCCTAGCGGGAGGAGTACCGGGGAGCTGTTTTTT. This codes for CASSVRPSGRSTGELFF.

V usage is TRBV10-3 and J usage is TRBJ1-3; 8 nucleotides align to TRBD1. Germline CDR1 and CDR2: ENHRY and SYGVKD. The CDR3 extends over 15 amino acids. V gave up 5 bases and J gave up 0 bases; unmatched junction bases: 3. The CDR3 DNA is TGTGCCATCAGTAGAACAGGGGGCTCTGGAAACACCATATATTTT. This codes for CAISRTGGSGNTIYF.

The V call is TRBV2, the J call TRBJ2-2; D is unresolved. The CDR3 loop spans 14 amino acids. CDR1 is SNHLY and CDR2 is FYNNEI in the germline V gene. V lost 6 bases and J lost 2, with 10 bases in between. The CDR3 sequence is CASRSGVNTGELFF. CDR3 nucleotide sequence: TGTGCCAGCAGATCCGGAGTAAACACCGGGGAGCTGTTTTTT.

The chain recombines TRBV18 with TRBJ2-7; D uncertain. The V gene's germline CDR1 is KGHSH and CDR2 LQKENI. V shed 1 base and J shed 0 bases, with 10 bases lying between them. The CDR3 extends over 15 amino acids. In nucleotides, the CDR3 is TGTGCCAGCTCACCACGAGTGGTAAACTCCTACGAGCAGTACTTC. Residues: CASSPRVVNSYEQYF.

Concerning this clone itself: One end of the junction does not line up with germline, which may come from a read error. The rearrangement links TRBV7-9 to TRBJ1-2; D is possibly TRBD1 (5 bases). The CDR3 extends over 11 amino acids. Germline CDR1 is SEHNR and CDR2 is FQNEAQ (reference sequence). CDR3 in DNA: TGTGCCAGCAGCGCGGGACCGAAGACTTTCTTC. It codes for CASSAGPKTFF.

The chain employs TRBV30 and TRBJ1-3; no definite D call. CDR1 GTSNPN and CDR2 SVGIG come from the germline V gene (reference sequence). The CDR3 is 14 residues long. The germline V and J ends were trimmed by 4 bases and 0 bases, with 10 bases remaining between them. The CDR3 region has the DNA TGTGCCTGGATCTCTTGGCTCTCTGGAAACACCATATATTTT. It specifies CAWISWLSGNTIYF.

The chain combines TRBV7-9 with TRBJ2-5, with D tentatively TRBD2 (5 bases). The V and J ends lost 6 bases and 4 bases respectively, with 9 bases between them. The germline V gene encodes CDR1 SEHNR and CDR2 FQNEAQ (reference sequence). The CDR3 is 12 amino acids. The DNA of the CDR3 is TGTGCCAGCAGTTCGGGGTTAGAGACCCAGTACTTC. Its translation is CASSSGLETQYF.